A single sample is the source of the 25 T cell receptor beta chains below, sequenced in a study of blood T cell repertoires in COVID-19. Profiled with immunoSEQ multiplex PCR; TCRdb holds only in-frame clones, not every one. The sample includes approximately 270,000 clones, over 80% of them seen just once. Material: PBMCs or T cells enriched from blood (not recorded which). The source is a human donor in a cohort exposed to, infected with or recovered from COVID-19 (not recorded which). The donor label of this sample is uncertain.

This chain links TRBV5-1 with TRBJ1-1; the match to TRBD1 covers 8 bases. With 4 bases clipped from V and 5 bases from J, the junction kept 7 bases outside the gene matches. The CDR3 contains 14 residues. Germline CDR1 reads SGHRS; CDR2 reads YFSETQ. CDR3 sequence (DNA): TGCGCCAGCAGCCTACAGACAGGGGAGACTGAAGCTTTCTTT. Its translation is CASSLQTGETEAFF.

This rearrangement joins TRBV19 to TRBJ2-2; 9 bases fit TRBD1. With V trimmed by 5 bases and J by 7 bases, 5 bases remained unmatched. CDR1 LNHDA and CDR2 SQIVND come from the germline V gene (reference sequence). The CDR3 extends over 14 amino acids. The CDR3 protein is CASSLGTGNGELFF. The CDR3 DNA reads TGTGCCAGTAGTTTGGGGACAGGGAACGGGGAGCTGTTTTTT.

The chain carries TRBV4-2 and TRBJ1-2; 11 bases are a match to TRBD1. Germline trimming cut 3 bases from V and 1 base from J; bases unmatched to any gene: 4. The CDR3 contains 16 residues. The germline V gene has CDR1 LGHNA and CDR2 YNFKEQ. This CDR3 reads CASSQGTGGLNYGYTF. CDR3 DNA: TGTGCCAGCAGCCAGGGGACAGGGGGACTTAACTATGGCTACACCTTC.

This clone was counted a single time. The same CDR3 also results from other DNA sequences found in this sample. The chain couples TRBV7-2 to TRBJ2-7; D is perhaps TRBD2 (5 bases). This CDR3 is 14 amino acids long. V lost 1 base and J 3 bases, leaving 10 bases between the germline ends. From germline, CDR1 is SGHTA and CDR2 FQGNSA. This CDR3 reads CASSLVRGGYEQYF. The DNA for the CDR3 is TGTGCCAGCAGCTTAGTTCGTGGAGGCTACGAGCAGTACTTC.

V and J are TRBV30 and TRBJ1-3, with D possibly matching TRBD1 (6 bases). The CDR3 length is 13 residues. In germline, CDR1 is GTSNPN, CDR2 SVGIG (reference sequence). Trimming pared 8 bases from V and 0 bases from J, leaving 11 bases between. CDR3 nucleotide sequence: TGTGCCGGAGACAGGCGCTCTGGAAACACCATATATTTT. Amino acids: CAGDRRSGNTIYF.

The V gene is TRBV10-3, the J gene TRBJ1-1; D possibly corresponds to TRBD1 (5 bases). Per germline, CDR1 ENHRY and CDR2 SYGVKD. The length of the CDR3 is 14 residues. The V gene lost 6 bases and the J gene lost 1 base, with 12 bases spanning the gap. The CDR3 loop is CAISPQDQNTEAFF. In nucleotides, the CDR3 is TGTGCCATCAGCCCACAGGACCAGAACACTGAAGCTTTCTTT.

The genes are TRBV9 and TRBJ1-3; no reliable D call. The CDR3 runs to 15 residues. Germline lookup yields CDR1 SGDLS and CDR2 YYNGEE. V was cut by 4 bases and J by 6 bases, with 17 bases left in between. CDR3 nucleotides: TGTGCCAGCAGCCCACGGGGAGAACCCATAAACACCATATATTTT. Translation: CASSPRGEPINTIYF.

This chain links TRBV19 with TRBJ1-2, with 8 bases matching TRBD1. The CDR3 sequence is 15 residues long. In germline, CDR1 is LNHDA, CDR2 SQIVND (reference sequence). J was trimmed by 5 bases and V by 6 bases; bases with no gene match: 11. CDR3 nucleotide sequence: TGTGCCAGTAGCATGGGAACAGGGGGGAGGTATGGCTACACCTTC. Translation: CASSMGTGGRYGYTF. The whole variable domain, remainder taken from reference TRBV19 and TRBJ1-2, is DGGITQSPKYLFRKEGQNVTLSCEQNLNHDAMYWYRQDPGQGLRLIYYSQIVNDFQKGDIAEGYSVSREKKESFPLTVTSAQKNPTAFYLCASSMGTGGRYGYTFGSGTRLTVV.

The chain couples TRBV10-3 to TRBJ1-2; 9 bases align to TRBD1. V lost 6 bases and J lost 6; bases outside the gene matches: 8. The CDR3 covers 14 residues. The germline V gene has CDR1 ENHRY and CDR2 SYGVKD. The CDR3 loop is CAIRPDRGWDGYTF. The CDR3 DNA follows: TGTGCCATCAGGCCGGACAGGGGATGGGATGGCTACACCTTC.

The chain joins TRBV5-1 to TRBJ1-2; TRBD1 matches at 8 bases. Per germline, CDR1 SGHRS and CDR2 YFSETQ. The length of the CDR3 is 14 residues. J gave up 4 bases and V 2 bases, and 4 bases lay outside the gene matches. CDR3 sequence reads: CASSFGTGGYGYTF. The CDR3 nucleotides are TGCGCCAGCAGCTTTGGGACAGGCGGCTATGGCTACACCTTC. The full variable domain, in which reference TRBV5-1 and TRBJ1-2 provide the parts outside the CDR3, is KAGVTQTPRYLIKTRGQQVTLSCSPISGHRSVSWYQQTPGQGLQFLFEYFSETQRNKGNFPGRFSGRQFSNSRSEMNVSTLELGDSALYLCASSFGTGGYGYTFGSGTRLTVV.

This chain joins TRBV27 and TRBJ1-5, with TRBD1 as a possible D gene (5 bases). The length of the CDR3 is 15 residues. Trimming left V 7 bases short and J 8 bases short, with 21 bases between. The germline gives CDR1 MNHEY, CDR2 SMNVEV (reference sequence). In DNA, the CDR3 is TGTGCCAGCACCCGACAGTACCCGTCATTGGAGCCCCAGCATTTT. Protein product: CASTRQYPSLEPQHF.

The V and J genes are TRBV6-5 and TRBJ2-7; the D gene is possibly TRBD2 (7 bases). The CDR3 length is 15 residues. Trimming removed 5 bases at V and 2 bases at J, with 16 bases between. Germline assignment: CDR1 MNHEY and CDR2 SVGAGI. CDR3 loop: CASSPGVGGPYEQYF. The CDR3 nucleotides are TGTGCCAGCAGTCCCGGAGTGGGGGGGCCCTACGAGCAGTACTTC.

V gene TRBV7-2 combines with J gene TRBJ2-1; 8 bases map to TRBD1. This CDR3 is built from 15 residues. CDR1 is SGHTA and CDR2 is FQGNSA in the germline V gene. The junction had 7 bases not matched to a gene; V was cut back by 1 base and J by 8 bases. The CDR3 here is CASSLVLQTGDEQFF. The CDR3 DNA reads as TGTGCCAGCAGCTTAGTGCTTCAGACAGGGGATGAGCAGTTCTTC.

This clone was picked up one time. This chain joins TRBV11-2 and TRBJ2-1, with D tentatively TRBD1 (5 bases). The CDR3 extends over 14 amino acids. V lost 0 bases and J 7 bases, leaving 10 bases between the germline ends. Germline-derived CDR1 and CDR2 are SGHAT and FQNNGV. The CDR3 region has the DNA TGTGCCAGCAGCTTAGACAGGGCCCCTAATGAGCAGTTCTTC. It specifies CASSLDRAPNEQFF.

In its sample, this clone was seen once. The chain has TRBV5-1 and TRBJ2-7; 8 positions match TRBD2. With V trimmed by 2 bases and J by 2 bases, 3 bases remained unmatched. Germline assignment: CDR1 SGHRS and CDR2 YFSETQ. CDR3 size: 14 residues. In nucleotides, the CDR3 is TGCGCCAGCAGCTTTAGCGGGGACGCCTACGAGCAGTACTTC. It yields the protein CASSFSGDAYEQYF.

This clone was recorded only once. The CDR3 DNA reads as TGTGCCAGCAGCCAAGAAATAGCGGGGGGGAGGTACAATGAGCAGTTCTTC. Amino acids: CASSQEIAGGRYNEQFF. The J gene is TRBJ2-1, the V gene TRBV3-1 (or the pseudogene TRBV3-2); 11 bases are shared with TRBD2. This CDR3 has 17 amino acids. With V trimmed by 0 bases and J by 4 bases, 5 bases remained unmatched. CDR1 LGHDT and CDR2 YNNKEL come from the germline V gene (reference sequence).

This clone has more than one count but fewer than ten. The CDR3 nucleotides read TGTGCCAGCAGCAGGGGGCCCAATCAGCCCCAGCATTTT. Translated, it gives CASSRGPNQPQHF. The chain joins TRBV7-8 to TRBJ1-5; 7 bases agree with TRBD1. Germline values: CDR1 SGHVS, CDR2 FQNEAQ. With 5 bases clipped from V and 3 bases from J, the junction kept 1 base outside the gene matches. This CDR3 comprises 13 residues.

The chain joins TRBV24-1 to TRBJ2-2; 13 nucleotides agree with TRBD2. CDR1 and CDR2 from the germline V gene are KGHDR and SFDVKD. CDR3 size: 17 residues. The trim removed 4 bases at V and 7 bases at J, leaving 8 bases unmatched. CDR3 sequence: CATSDPLTSGGGGELFF. The CDR3 nucleotides read TGTGCCACCAGTGACCCCCTTACTAGCGGGGGGGGCGGGGAGCTGTTTTTT.

This clone came up once. J is TRBJ1-2 and V is TRBV4-3; no clear D. Trimming took 5 bases from V and 3 from J, leaving 10 bases between them. The CDR3 runs to 13 residues. In germline, CDR1 is LGHNA, CDR2 YSLEER. The chain's CDR3 is CASSDDSYYGYTF. CDR3 DNA sequence: TGCGCCAGCAGCGACGATAGCTACTATGGCTACACCTTC.

The CDR3 sequence: CASSFRGETQYF. The CDR3 DNA follows: TGTGCCAGCAGCTTCAGGGGAGAGACCCAGTACTTC. V is TRBV7-9 and J is TRBJ2-5; D perhaps matches TRBD1 (6 bases). This CDR3 has 12 amino acids. The V gene lost 3 bases and the J gene lost 4 bases, with 6 bases spanning the gap. Germline loops: CDR1 SEHNR, CDR2 FQNEAQ (reference sequence).

The chain links TRBV7-2 to TRBJ1-2, with D hard to call. The CDR3 contains 16 residues. V was pared by 4 bases and J by 1 base, with 16 bases between. Germline-derived CDR1 and CDR2 are SGHTA and FQGNSA. The CDR3 nucleotides are TGTGCCAGCAGCTCCGGTGGTTGGGCCCTTAACTATGGCTACACCTTC. This sequence encodes CASSSGGWALNYGYTF.

This clone has only one observation. This chain links TRBV3-1 (or the pseudogene TRBV3-2) with TRBJ2-7; TRBD2 matches 9 bases. Per germline, CDR1 LGHDT and CDR2 YNNKEL (reference sequence). V lost 0 bases, J lost 7 bases, and 16 bases stayed unmatched. CDR3 length: 18 amino acids. The CDR3 loop is CASSQDLRRGGLWREQYF. DNA for the CDR3: TGTGCCAGCAGCCAAGATCTAAGGCGGGGGGGCCTCTGGAGAGAGCAGTACTTC.

V is TRBV27 and J is TRBJ1-5; D perhaps matches TRBD1 (6 bases). The CDR3 extends over 15 amino acids. Deletions cut 5 bases from V and 0 bases from J, with 11 bases between. Germline CDR1 is MNHEY and CDR2 is SMNVEV (reference sequence). CDR3 nucleotide sequence: TGTGCCAGCAGTCGGGCAGGGGTTAGCAATCAGCCCCAGCATTTT. Protein product: CASSRAGVSNQPQHF.

This clone was detected a few times. V usage is TRBV3-1 (or the pseudogene TRBV3-2) and J usage is TRBJ2-7, with D possibly matching TRBD1 (5 bases). This CDR3 comprises 12 residues. CDR1 and CDR2 (germline): LGHDT, YNNKEL (reference sequence). V was trimmed by 0 bases and J by 6 bases, leaving 6 bases between them. CDR3 nucleotides: TGTGCCAGCAGCCAAGACAGGGCCGAGCAGTACTTC. Its protein is CASSQDRAEQYF.

The J gene is TRBJ1-4, the V gene TRBV27; the match to TRBD1 covers 7 bases. The trim removed 6 bases at V and 6 bases at J, leaving 4 bases unmatched. Germline CDR1 and CDR2: MNHEY and SMNVEV (reference sequence). The length of the CDR3 is 13 residues. CDR3: CASRGTEDEKLFF. The CDR3 DNA reads TGTGCCAGCAGGGGGACAGAGGATGAAAAACTGTTTTTT.